These 16 T cell receptor beta chains were all obtained from the same sample, sequenced in a study of T-cell memory formation after mild COVID-19. TCRdb analysed the 5' RACE reads with MiXCR anew, one entry per CDR3 protein. The profile shows about 400,000 distinct CDR3 sequences, 23% of them singletons. The specimen sequenced was PBMCs or a T cell subset sorted from them (not recorded which). Receptors were obtained from an adult woman who had mild COVID-19 (a few samples of this study predate the infection). Cell type and time point are not known.

Only a few counts were recorded for this clonotype. A read error may account for a junction end that differs from germline. This chain uses TRBV20-1 with TRBJ2-7; the match to TRBD2 covers 13 bases. The CDR3 runs to 11 residues. The germline V gene has CDR1 DFQATT and CDR2 SNEGSKA (reference sequence). CDR3: CRGTSGDEQYF. The DNA of the CDR3 is TGTCGTGGGACTAGCGGGGACGAGCAGTACTTC.

This chain connects TRBV29-1 to TRBJ1-1; the D gene is possibly TRBD1 (5 bases). V was clipped by 8 bases and J by 8 bases, with 15 bases between them. CDR1 is SQVTM and CDR2 is ANQGSEA in the germline V gene. The CDR3 extends over 11 amino acids. CDR3 protein: CSPTHGAEAFF. As DNA, the CDR3 is TGCAGCCCGACCCATGGGGCGGAAGCTTTCTTT.

This clonotype was counted between two and nine times. The V gene is TRBV14, the J gene TRBJ2-1; no clear D gene. Trimming removed 4 bases from V and 4 bases from J, with 8 bases in between. This CDR3 comprises 13 residues. Germline CDR1 is SGHDN and CDR2 is FVKESK. CDR3: CASSPGRYNEQFF. The CDR3, as DNA: TGTGCCAGCAGCCCTGGACGGTACAATGAGCAGTTCTTC.

This clonotype occurred a few times. The chain is built from TRBV6-2 or TRBV6-3 and TRBJ2-1; D is possibly TRBD2 (6 bases). Germline V gene lookup returns CDR1 MNHEY and CDR2 SVGEGT. Trimming left V 0 bases short and J 0 bases short, with 15 bases between. This CDR3 has 18 amino acids. As DNA, the CDR3 is TGTGCCAGCAGTTACTCGTCGGGGGTCCCAAGCTCCTACAATGAGCAGTTCTTC. Its translation is CASSYSSGVPSSYNEQFF.

This chain links TRBV19 with TRBJ1-1; D remains ambiguous. This CDR3 comprises 13 residues. Looked up from germline, CDR1 is LNHDA and CDR2 is SQIVND (reference sequence). Trimming pared 0 bases from V and 3 bases from J, leaving 5 bases between. Here the CDR3 reads CASSIERHTEAFF. The CDR3 nucleotides read TGTGCCAGTAGTATAGAACGCCACACTGAAGCTTTCTTT.

V gene TRBV11-3 combines with J gene TRBJ2-2; D gene ambiguous. The CDR3 sequence is 16 residues long. From germline, CDR1 is SGHNT and CDR2 YENEEA. V shed 2 bases and J shed 1 base, with 11 bases lying between them. CDR3 nucleotides: TGTGCCAGCAGCTTATCGGGCTGGGGGAACACCGGGGAGCTGTTTTTT. Protein product: CASSLSGWGNTGELFF. Full variable domain (rest looked up from reference TRBV11-3 and TRBJ2-2): EAGVVQSPRYKIIEKKQPVAFWCNPISGHNTLYWYLQNLGQGPELLIRYENEEAVDDSQLPKDRFSAERLKGVDSTLKIQPAELGDSAVYLCASSLSGWGNTGELFFGEGSRLTVL.

This chain connects TRBV11-2 to TRBJ1-1; D is unresolved. Trimming removed 1 base at V and 4 bases at J, with 7 bases between. The CDR3 sequence is 13 residues long. Germline V lookup: CDR1 SGHAT, CDR2 FQNNGV. The CDR3 loop is CASSLAVTTEAFF. DNA for the CDR3: TGTGCCAGCAGCTTAGCAGTAACCACTGAAGCTTTCTTT. The whole variable domain, filled in from reference TRBV11-2 and TRBJ1-1, reads EAGVAQSPRYKIIEKRQSVAFWCNPISGHATLYWYQQILGQGPKLLIQFQNNGVVDDSQLPKDRFSAERLKGVDSTLKIQPAKLEDSAVYLCASSLAVTTEAFFGQGTRLTVV.

The rearrangement links TRBV7-8 to TRBJ2-3; 8 nucleotides line up with TRBD2. This CDR3 contains 13 residues. J lost 8 bases, V lost 0 bases, and 1 base had no gene match. In germline, CDR1 is SGHVS, CDR2 FQNEAQ. The CDR3 reads CASSLAGRVTQYF. Written as DNA, the CDR3 is TGTGCCAGCAGCTTAGCCGGGAGGGTTACGCAGTATTTT. Complete variable domain (other parts from reference TRBV7-8 and TRBJ2-3): GAGVSQSPRYKVAKRGQDVALRCDPISGHVSLFWYQQALGQGPEFLTYFQNEAQLDKSGLPSDRFFAERPEGSVSTLKIQRTQQEDSAVYLCASSLAGRVTQYFGPGTRLTVL.

This clonotype has a handful of counts. V and J are TRBV19 and TRBJ1-2; D not resolved. V lost 6 bases to trimming and J lost 4 bases, with 9 bases between them. CDR3 length: 12 amino acids. CDR1 is LNHDA and CDR2 is SQIVND in the germline V gene (reference sequence). In DNA form, the CDR3 reads TGTGCCAGTAGGGTAGGAGGCTATGGCTACACCTTC. It encodes CASRVGGYGYTF.

This sequence joins TRBV5-4 and TRBJ2-7, with 9 bases matching TRBD1. The CDR3 spans 15 residues. The J segment lost 6 bases and the V segment lost 5 bases, leaving 12 bases of the junction unmatched. Per germline, CDR1 SGHNT and CDR2 YYREEE (reference sequence). The CDR3 is CASSLPGTGTTEQYF. CDR3 DNA sequence: TGTGCCAGCAGTTTGCCCGGGACAGGGACCACCGAGCAGTACTTC.

The chain links TRBV7-2 to TRBJ2-1; 14 bases match TRBD2. The CDR3 sequence is 17 residues long. V lost 5 bases to trimming and J lost 6 bases; unmatched junction nucleotides: 9. Germline V lookup: CDR1 SGHTA, CDR2 FQGNSA. The DNA for the CDR3 is TGTGCCAGCAGCCCCGAACGGACTAGCGGGGGGCTCAATGAGCAGTTCTTC. Amino acids: CASSPERTSGGLNEQFF.

This clonotype has a handful of counts. The chain joins TRBV30 to TRBJ1-5; no definite D call. Germline CDR1 GTSNPN, CDR2 SVGIG (reference sequence). V gave up 0 bases and J gave up 4 bases, with 10 bases separating them. CDR3 length equals 14 residues. The CDR3, as DNA: TGTGCCTGGAGTGTAAAACAGAAAAATCAGCCCCAGCATTTT. Protein product: CAWSVKQKNQPQHF.

The chain employs TRBV7-9 and TRBJ2-5, with TRBD1 matching 8 bases. CDR1 is SEHNR and CDR2 is FQNEAQ in the germline V gene (reference sequence). The CDR3 totals 14 residues. V dropped 5 bases and J dropped 3; count of bases not matched to a gene: 5. CDR3 nucleotides: TGTGCCAGCAGCGCACAGGGGGGAAAAGAGACCCAGTACTTC. Translating it yields CASSAQGGKETQYF.

The J gene is TRBJ1-2, the V gene TRBV5-5; D not resolved. The CDR3 contains 14 residues. Germline CDR1 reads SGHKS; CDR2 reads YYEKEE (reference sequence). Trimming took 5 bases from V and 7 from J, leaving 18 bases between them. In DNA form, the CDR3 reads TGTGCCAGCAGAATAGGAACAGCCCCGGGTGGCTACACCTTC. Translating it yields CASRIGTAPGGYTF.

This clonotype came up many times. This chain joins TRBV6-1 and TRBJ1-2; 9 nucleotides line up with TRBD1. CDR3 size: 13 residues. The V and J ends lost 8 bases and 4 bases, in that order; junction bases with no gene match: 5. Germline V gene lookup returns CDR1 MNHNS and CDR2 SASEGT. The CDR3 DNA reads as TGTGCCAGCCGGACGACAGGGGGCTATGGCTACACCTTC. It is translated as CASRTTGGYGYTF.

This clonotype was found a few times. This chain uses TRBV5-1 with TRBJ2-2; TRBD2 matches at 7 bases. Germline assignment: CDR1 SGHRS and CDR2 YFSETQ. The CDR3 extends over 16 amino acids. V gave up 0 bases and J gave up 5 bases; unmatched junction bases: 7. The CDR3 spells CASSLEFGLGTGELFF. CDR3 DNA: TGCGCCAGCAGCTTGGAATTCGGACTAGGGACCGGGGAGCTGTTTTTT.